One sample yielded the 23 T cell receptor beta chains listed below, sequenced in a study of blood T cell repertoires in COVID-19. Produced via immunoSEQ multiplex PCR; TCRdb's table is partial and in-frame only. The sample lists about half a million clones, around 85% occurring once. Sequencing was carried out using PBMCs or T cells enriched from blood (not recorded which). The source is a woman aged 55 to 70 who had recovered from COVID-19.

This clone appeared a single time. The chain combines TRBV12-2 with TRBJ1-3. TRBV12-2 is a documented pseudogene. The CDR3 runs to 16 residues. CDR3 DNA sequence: TGTGCAAGTCGCTACCCTACGGGTGGTGGTGGAAACACCATATATTTT. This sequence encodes CASRYPTGGGGNTIYF.

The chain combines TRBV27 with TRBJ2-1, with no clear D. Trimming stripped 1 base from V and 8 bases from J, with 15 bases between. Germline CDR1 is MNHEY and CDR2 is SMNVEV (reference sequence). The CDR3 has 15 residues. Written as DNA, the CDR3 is TGTGCCAGCAGTTTATACTATGAGGCGCCCGATGAGCAGTTCTTC. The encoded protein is CASSLYYEAPDEQFF.

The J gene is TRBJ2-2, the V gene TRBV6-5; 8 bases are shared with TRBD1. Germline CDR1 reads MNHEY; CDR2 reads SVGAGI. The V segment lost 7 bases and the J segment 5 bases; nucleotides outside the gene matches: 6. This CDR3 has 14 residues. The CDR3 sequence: CASTPQGATGELFF. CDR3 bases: TGTGCCAGCACCCCTCAGGGGGCTACCGGGGAGCTGTTTTTT.

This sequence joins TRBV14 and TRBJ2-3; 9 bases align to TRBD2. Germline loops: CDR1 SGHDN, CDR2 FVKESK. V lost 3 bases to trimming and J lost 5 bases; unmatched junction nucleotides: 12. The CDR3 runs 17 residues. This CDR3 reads CASSHSGGSKVQDTQYF. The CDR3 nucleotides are TGTGCCAGCAGCCACAGCGGGGGGTCCAAAGTCCAAGATACGCAGTATTTT.

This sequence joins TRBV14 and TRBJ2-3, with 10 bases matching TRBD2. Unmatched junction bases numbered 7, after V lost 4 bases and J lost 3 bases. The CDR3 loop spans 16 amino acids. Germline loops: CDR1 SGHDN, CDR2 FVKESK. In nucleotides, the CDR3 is TGTGCCAGCAGCCTCAAAGCGGGGGGGTTAACAGATACGCAGTATTTT. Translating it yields CASSLKAGGLTDTQYF.

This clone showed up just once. The CDR3 nucleotides are TGTGCCAGCAGTCCCCGACGGGGTTCCTATAATTCACCCCTCCACTTT. It is translated as CASSPRRGSYNSPLHF. The chain links TRBV27 to TRBJ1-6; D uncertain. CDR3 length: 16 amino acids. Trimming removed 5 bases from V and 1 base from J, with 12 bases in between. Germline V gene sequence: CDR1 MNHEY, CDR2 SMNVEV (reference sequence).

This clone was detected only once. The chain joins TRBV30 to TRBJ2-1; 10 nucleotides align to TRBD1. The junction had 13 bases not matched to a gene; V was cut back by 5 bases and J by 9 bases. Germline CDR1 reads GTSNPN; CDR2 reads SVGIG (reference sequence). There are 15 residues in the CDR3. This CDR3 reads CAWDSGTGVGSEQFF. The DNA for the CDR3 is TGTGCCTGGGACTCCGGGACAGGGGTCGGGAGTGAGCAGTTCTTC.

The DNA of the CDR3 is TGTGCCACCAGTGAGACGGACGCGGGCTATGGCTACACCTTC. The encoded protein is CATSETDAGYGYTF. The rearrangement joins TRBV24-1 to TRBJ1-2; D ambiguous. The CDR3 runs 14 residues. Deletions cut 4 bases from V and 4 bases from J, with 12 bases between. Germline CDR1 KGHDR, CDR2 SFDVKD.

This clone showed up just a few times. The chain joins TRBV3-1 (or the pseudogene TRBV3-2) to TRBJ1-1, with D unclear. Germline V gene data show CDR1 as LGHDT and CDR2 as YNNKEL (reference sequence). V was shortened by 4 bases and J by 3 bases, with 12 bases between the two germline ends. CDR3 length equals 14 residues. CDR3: CASSLRVMDTEAFF. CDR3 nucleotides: TGTGCCAGCAGCCTGAGGGTGATGGACACTGAAGCTTTCTTT.

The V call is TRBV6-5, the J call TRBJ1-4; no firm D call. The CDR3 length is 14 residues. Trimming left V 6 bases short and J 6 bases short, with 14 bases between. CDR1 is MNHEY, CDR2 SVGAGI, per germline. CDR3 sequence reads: CASRPAGKDEKLFF. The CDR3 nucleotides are TGTGCCAGCAGACCGGCGGGGAAGGATGAAAAACTGTTTTTT.

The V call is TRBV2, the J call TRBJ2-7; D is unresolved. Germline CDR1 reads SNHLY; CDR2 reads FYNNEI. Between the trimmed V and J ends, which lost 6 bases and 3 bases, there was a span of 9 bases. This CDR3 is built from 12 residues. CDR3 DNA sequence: TGTGCCAGCAGCCAGATTCTCTACGAGCAGTACTTC. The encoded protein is CASSQILYEQYF.

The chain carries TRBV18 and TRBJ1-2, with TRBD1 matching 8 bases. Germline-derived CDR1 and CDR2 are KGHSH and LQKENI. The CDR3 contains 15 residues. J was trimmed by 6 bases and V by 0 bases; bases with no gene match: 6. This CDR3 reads CASSPPQGASDGYTF. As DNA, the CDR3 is TGTGCCAGCTCACCACCGCAGGGGGCATCCGATGGCTACACCTTC.

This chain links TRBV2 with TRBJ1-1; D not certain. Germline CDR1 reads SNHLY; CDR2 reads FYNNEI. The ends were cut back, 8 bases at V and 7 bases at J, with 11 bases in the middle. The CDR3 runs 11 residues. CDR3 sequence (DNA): TGTGCCAGCGCAGGTGGACTTGAAGCTTTCTTT. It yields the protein CASAGGLEAFF.

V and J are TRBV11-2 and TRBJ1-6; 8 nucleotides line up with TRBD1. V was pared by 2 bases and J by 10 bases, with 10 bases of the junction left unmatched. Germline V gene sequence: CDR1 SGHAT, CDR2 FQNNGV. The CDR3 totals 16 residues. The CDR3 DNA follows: TGTGCCAGCAGCTTATTCAGGACAGGGAAAGGATCACCCCTCCACTTT. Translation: CASSLFRTGKGSPLHF.

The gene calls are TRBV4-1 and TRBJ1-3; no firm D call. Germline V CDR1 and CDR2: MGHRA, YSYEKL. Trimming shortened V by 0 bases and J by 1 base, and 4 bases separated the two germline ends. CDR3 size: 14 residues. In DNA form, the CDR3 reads TGCGCCAGCAGCCAAGATCTTTCTGGAAACACCATATATTTT. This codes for CASSQDLSGNTIYF.

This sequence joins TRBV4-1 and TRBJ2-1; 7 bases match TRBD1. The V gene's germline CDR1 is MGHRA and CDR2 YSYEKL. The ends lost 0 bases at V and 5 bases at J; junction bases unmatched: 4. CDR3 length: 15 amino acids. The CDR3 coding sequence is TGCGCCAGCAGCCAAGAAGGTACAGGGGACAATGAGCAGTTCTTC. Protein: CASSQEGTGDNEQFF.

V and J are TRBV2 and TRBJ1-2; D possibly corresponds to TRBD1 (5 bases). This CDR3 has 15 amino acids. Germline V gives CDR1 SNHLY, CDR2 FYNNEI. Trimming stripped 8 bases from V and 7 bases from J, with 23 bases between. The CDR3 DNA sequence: TGTGCCAGCGGCCCTGCGTACCAGGGAAGGGGTGGCTACACCTTC. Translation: CASGPAYQGRGGYTF.

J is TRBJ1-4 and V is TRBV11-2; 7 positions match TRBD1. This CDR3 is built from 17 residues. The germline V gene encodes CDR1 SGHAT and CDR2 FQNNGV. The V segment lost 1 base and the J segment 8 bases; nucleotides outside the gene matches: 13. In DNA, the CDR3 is TGTGCCAGCAGCTTAGTCGCGCAGGGGGTCAGTTCCGAAAAACTGTTTTTT. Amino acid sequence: CASSLVAQGVSSEKLFF. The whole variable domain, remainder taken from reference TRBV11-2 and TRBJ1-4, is EAGVAQSPRYKIIEKRQSVAFWCNPISGHATLYWYQQILGQGPKLLIQFQNNGVVDDSQLPKDRFSAERLKGVDSTLKIQPAKLEDSAVYLCASSLVAQGVSSEKLFFGSGTQLSVL.

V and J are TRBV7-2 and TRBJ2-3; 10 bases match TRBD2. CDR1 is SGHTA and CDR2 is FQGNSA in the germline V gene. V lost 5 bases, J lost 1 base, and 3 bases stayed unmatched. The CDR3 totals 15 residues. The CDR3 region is CASSISGGGTDTQYF. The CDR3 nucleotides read TGTGCCAGCAGCATCAGCGGGGGGGGCACAGATACGCAGTATTTT.

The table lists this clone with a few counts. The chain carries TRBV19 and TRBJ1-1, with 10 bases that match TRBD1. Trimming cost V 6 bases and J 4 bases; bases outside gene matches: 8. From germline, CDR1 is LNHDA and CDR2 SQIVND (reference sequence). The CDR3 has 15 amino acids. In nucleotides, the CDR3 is TGTGCCAGTAGACCCTACCGGACAGGGGGCACTGAAGCTTTCTTT. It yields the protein CASRPYRTGGTEAFF.

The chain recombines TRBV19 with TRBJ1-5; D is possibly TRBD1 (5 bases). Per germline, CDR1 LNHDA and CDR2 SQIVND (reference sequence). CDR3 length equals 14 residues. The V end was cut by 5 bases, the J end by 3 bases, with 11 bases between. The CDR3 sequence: CASSSSGVNQPQHF. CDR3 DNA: TGTGCCAGTAGTTCCTCGGGGGTCAATCAGCCCCAGCATTTT.

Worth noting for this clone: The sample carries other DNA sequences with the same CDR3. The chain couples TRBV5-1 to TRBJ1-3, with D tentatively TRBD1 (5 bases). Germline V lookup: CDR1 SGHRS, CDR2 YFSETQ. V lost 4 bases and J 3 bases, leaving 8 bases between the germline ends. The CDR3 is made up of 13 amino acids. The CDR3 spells CASSLRDGNTIYF. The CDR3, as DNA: TGCGCCAGCAGCCTCAGGGATGGAAACACCATATATTTT.

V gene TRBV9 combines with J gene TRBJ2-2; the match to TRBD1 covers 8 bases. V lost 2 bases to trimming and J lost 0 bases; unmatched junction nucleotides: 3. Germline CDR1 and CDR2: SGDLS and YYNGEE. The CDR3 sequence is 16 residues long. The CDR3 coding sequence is TGTGCCAGCAGCGTCCAGGGGGCGCCGAACACCGGGGAGCTGTTTTTT. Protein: CASSVQGAPNTGELFF.